One sample yielded the 11 T cell receptor beta chains listed below, sequenced in a study of T-cell reconstitution after alpha-beta-depleted transplantation in children. The TCRbeta library was prepared with unique molecular identifiers. TCRdb re-analysed the PCR reads in MiXCR, keeping a single row per CDR3 protein. The data show approximately 430,000 distinct CDR3 sequences, around 15% seen once. The sequencing here drew on PBMCs, mostly from graft donor cells, taken 360 days after TCRalphabeta/CD19-depleted stem cell transplant. These receptors all stem from a boy under two years old who had a stem cell transplant for Wiskott-Aldrich syndrome, so the T cells may come from the graft donor.

This clonotype appeared a single time. The chain has TRBV7-2 and TRBJ2-7, with D unresolved. Trimming stripped 1 base from V and 2 bases from J, with 9 bases between. CDR1 is SGHTA, CDR2 FQGNSA, per germline. This CDR3 has 14 amino acids. CDR3 region: CASSLGANTYEQYF. CDR3 DNA sequence: TGTGCCAGCAGCTTAGGGGCGAACACCTACGAGCAGTACTTC.

This clonotype turned up a few times. The chain uses TRBV4-1 and TRBJ1-2; 10 nucleotides match TRBD1. The CDR3 has 15 amino acids. V was pared by 3 bases and J by 4 bases, with 5 bases of the junction left unmatched. CDR1 MGHRA and CDR2 YSYEKL come from the germline V gene. CDR3 in amino acids: CASSQGDRGAYGYTF. The CDR3 nucleotides are TGCGCCAGCAGCCAGGGGGACAGGGGAGCCTATGGCTACACCTTC.

This chain uses TRBV29-1 with TRBJ2-5; 10 bases map to TRBD2. This CDR3 region has 14 residues. V dropped 3 bases and J dropped 4; count of bases not matched to a gene: 5. The germline V gene encodes CDR1 SQVTM and CDR2 ANQGSEA. CDR3: CSVDPGLAIETQYF. The CDR3 nucleotides are TGCAGCGTTGACCCGGGACTAGCGATAGAGACCCAGTACTTC.

This clonotype has just a few counts. Possible read error: a much larger clone is one base away. This chain uses TRBV25-1 with TRBJ2-7; TRBD1 matches 9 bases. Germline-derived CDR1 and CDR2 are MGHDK and SYGVNS. V trimming: 3 bases; J trimming: 3 bases; junction bases outside the gene matches: 3. This CDR3 has 14 residues. CDR3 in amino acids: CASSDTGQGYEQYF. As DNA, the CDR3 is TGTGCCAGCAGTGACACGGGACAGGGCTACGAGCAGTACTTC.

The rearrangement uses TRBV30 and TRBJ2-1; D gene unclear. The CDR3 is 10 residues long. Trimming removed 6 bases at V and 2 bases at J, with 2 bases between. CDR1 and CDR2 (germline): GTSNPN, SVGIG (reference sequence). Here the CDR3 reads CACAYNEQFF. CDR3 DNA: TGTGCCTGCGCCTACAATGAGCAGTTCTTC. Complete variable domain (other parts from reference TRBV30 and TRBJ2-1): SQTIHQWPATLVQPVGSPLSLECTVEGTSNPNLYWYRQAAGRGLQLLFYSVGIGQISSEVPQNLSASRPQDRQFILSSKKLLLSDSGFYLCACAYNEQFFGPGTRLTVL.

The rearrangement uses TRBV5-1 and TRBJ1-1; perhaps TRBD1 as D (6 bases). This CDR3 contains 12 residues. The germline V gene has CDR1 SGHRS and CDR2 YFSETQ. V shed 1 base and J shed 7 bases, with 8 bases lying between them. This CDR3 reads CASSLTGIEAFF. CDR3 nucleotide sequence: TGCGCCAGCAGCTTGACAGGGATTGAAGCTTTCTTT.

This clonotype was observed a handful of times. The chain combines TRBV24-1 with TRBJ2-5; D may be TRBD1 or TRBD2 (5 bases each). Germline CDR1 reads KGHDR; CDR2 reads SFDVKD. The CDR3 has 14 amino acids. Trimming removed 5 bases at V and 5 bases at J, with 14 bases between. The chain's CDR3 is CATSAGRDGETQYF. DNA of the CDR3: TGTGCCACCAGTGCCGGCAGGGACGGGGAGACCCAGTACTTC.

This clonotype was picked up a small number of times. The V call is TRBV15, the J call TRBJ2-5; 7 bases align to TRBD2. Trimming cost V 2 bases and J 0 bases; bases outside gene matches: 9. This CDR3 is built from 17 residues. Germline CDR1 reads LNHNV; CDR2 reads YYDKDF (reference sequence). The CDR3 protein is CATSRTTSRSYQETQYF. The DNA of the CDR3 is TGTGCCACCAGCAGAACGACTAGCCGATCGTACCAAGAGACCCAGTACTTC.

At least ten counts were recorded for this clonotype. This rearrangement joins TRBV10-3 to TRBJ2-7, with a tentative D call TRBD2 (7 bases). Germline V CDR1 and CDR2: ENHRY, SYGVKD. The V end was cut by 2 bases, the J end by 2 bases, with 13 bases between. The CDR3 length is 15 residues. This CDR3 reads CAISEVGGAAYEQYF. For the CDR3, the DNA is TGTGCCATCAGTGAGGTGGGGGGGGCAGCCTACGAGCAGTACTTC.

This clonotype was counted only a few times. This chain joins TRBV7-8 and TRBJ2-2; D is unclear. Germline CDR1 is SGHVS and CDR2 is FQNEAQ. V lost 0 bases to trimming and J lost 8 bases, with 7 bases between them. This CDR3 has 13 amino acids. CDR3 DNA: TGTGCCAGCAGCTTAGCGCCCTTAGGGGAGCTGTTTTTT. This gives the protein CASSLAPLGELFF.

This clonotype was seen more than once but under ten times. The V call is TRBV6-2 or TRBV6-3, the J call TRBJ2-6, with D hard to call. Trimming removed 2 bases from V and 0 bases from J, with 14 bases in between. The CDR3 is 18 amino acids. CDR1 and CDR2 (germline): MNHEY, SVGEGT. CDR3 region: CASSYGVGPSSGANVLTF. The CDR3 bases are TGTGCCAGCAGTTACGGCGTCGGCCCTAGCTCTGGGGCCAACGTCCTGACTTTC.